This TCR beta chain stems from a study of blood T cell repertoires in COVID-19. The assay was immunoSEQ multiplex PCR, and TCRdb's table has in-frame clones only and misses some. The table includes 150,000 to 200,000 clones, around 90% detected once. V shed 3 bases and J shed 2 bases, with 14 bases lying between them. Germline V lookup: CDR1 DFQATT, CDR2 SNEGSKA (reference sequence). The CDR3 loop spans 14 amino acids. The receptor's source is a human donor in a cohort sampled during active COVID-19. Sequenced material: peripheral blood. This chain uses TRBV20-1 with TRBJ2-7, with D possibly being TRBD1 (5 bases). The DNA of the CDR3 is TGCAGTGCTAGTCAATCAGCGACAGCCTACGAGCAGTACTTC. Translation: CSASQSATAYEQYF.